This TCR beta chain was captured in a study of T-cell memory formation after mild COVID-19. For the study at large: In these data, TCR clusters were largely donor specific. Study-wide points: Later expanders leaned CD4+, whereas day 15 to 85 contracting clones were balanced CD4/CD8.

The 5'RACE method, run with constant-segment primers, produced TCR alpha and TCR beta cDNA libraries (carrying sample barcodes and UMIs). One entry per CDR3 protein results from TCRdb running MiXCR on the 5' RACE reads. The profile covers about 540,000 distinct CDR3 sequences, with about a fifth appearing a single time and roughly an eighth taken by the ten largest. This clonotype was observed a few times. Its antigen is unidentified. The specimen was PBMCs or a T cell subset sorted from them (not recorded which). This clonotype was obtained from an adult woman who had mild COVID-19 (a few samples of this study predate the infection). Cell type and time point are not known.

DNA of the CDR3: TGTGCCACCAGCAGAGCGCGGGGAGTAGCGGGAGGGAGCTCCTACGAGCAGTACTTC. The encoded protein is CATSRARGVAGGSSYEQYF. The J gene is TRBJ2-7, the V gene TRBV15; 11 bases line up with TRBD2. Germline loops: CDR1 LNHNV, CDR2 YYDKDF (reference sequence). The CDR3 runs to 19 residues. With 1 base clipped from V and 0 bases from J, the junction kept 11 bases outside the gene matches.